This T cell receptor (beta chain) was obtained from a study of blood T cell repertoires in COVID-19. About the study: Specimens from acute and convalescent COVID-19 originated in the United States, Italy and Spain. PBMCs, B-cell-depleted T cells, or T cells were the source of the cDNA or gDNA that made up the material.

Per the study methods: Amplified reference gene primers provided the basis for estimating nucleated cell counts. Clones were sequenced by immunoSEQ multiplex PCR, and TCRdb holds only the in-frame ones, with some missing. V and J calls and clone size are copied from that table; D and trimming were computed from the DNA. The sample holds a few hundred thousand clones; 80% to 85% are singletons and the top ten take 1.5% to 1.9%. The sample holds one count of this clone. Germline values: CDR1 SGHAT, CDR2 FQNNGV. The CDR3 has 13 residues. Trimming took off 5 bases at V and 3 bases at J, with 10 bases between the two ends.

The chain combines TRBV11-2 with TRBJ1-2, with D unresolved. The sample consisted of peripheral blood. This TCR came from a woman aged 40 to 50 who had recovered from COVID-19. CDR3 bases: TGTGCCAGCAGCACCGACACCTACTATGGCTACACCTTC. Amino acids: CASSTDTYYGYTF.